This T cell receptor (beta chain) was obtained from a study of blood T cell repertoires in COVID-19. Study-level background: From T cells, B-cell-depleted T cells, or PBMCs came the material, which was cDNA or gDNA.

Per the original methods: Reference gene primer amplification gave estimated nucleated cell counts. Only in-frame clones appear in the TCRdb table, and some are missing; sequencing was by immunoSEQ multiplex PCR. Clonal size and the V and J genes are those of that table, whereas D and trimming came from the DNA. The table has about 43,000 clones, approximately 87% seen once. While infection was still active, Seattle patients were enrolled and then followed longitudinally. Looked up from germline, CDR1 is SNHLY and CDR2 is FYNNEI. The trim removed 6 bases at V and 4 bases at J, leaving 9 bases unmatched. This CDR3 spans 14 amino acids.

This chain connects TRBV2 to TRBJ2-7; 7 bases are a match to TRBD1. The receptor's source is a man in his forties with COVID-19, enrolled during active disease. Sequenced sample: peripheral blood. The chain's CDR3 is CASSESLDRYEQYF. The CDR3 coding sequence is TGTGCCAGCAGCGAGTCACTGGACAGGTACGAGCAGTACTTC.